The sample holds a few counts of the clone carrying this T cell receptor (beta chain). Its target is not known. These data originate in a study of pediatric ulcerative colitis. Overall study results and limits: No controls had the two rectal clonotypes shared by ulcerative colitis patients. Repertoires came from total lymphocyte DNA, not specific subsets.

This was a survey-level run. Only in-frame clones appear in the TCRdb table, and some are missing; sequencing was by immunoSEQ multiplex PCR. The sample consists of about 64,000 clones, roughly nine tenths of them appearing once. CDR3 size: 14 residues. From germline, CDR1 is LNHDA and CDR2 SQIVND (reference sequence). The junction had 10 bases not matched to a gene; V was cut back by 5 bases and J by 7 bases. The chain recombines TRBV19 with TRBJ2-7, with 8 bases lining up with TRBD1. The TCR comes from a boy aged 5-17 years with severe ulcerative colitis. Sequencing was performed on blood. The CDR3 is CASSYGTGTREQYF. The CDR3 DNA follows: TGTGCCAGTAGTTACGGGACAGGCACTAGGGAGCAGTACTTC.